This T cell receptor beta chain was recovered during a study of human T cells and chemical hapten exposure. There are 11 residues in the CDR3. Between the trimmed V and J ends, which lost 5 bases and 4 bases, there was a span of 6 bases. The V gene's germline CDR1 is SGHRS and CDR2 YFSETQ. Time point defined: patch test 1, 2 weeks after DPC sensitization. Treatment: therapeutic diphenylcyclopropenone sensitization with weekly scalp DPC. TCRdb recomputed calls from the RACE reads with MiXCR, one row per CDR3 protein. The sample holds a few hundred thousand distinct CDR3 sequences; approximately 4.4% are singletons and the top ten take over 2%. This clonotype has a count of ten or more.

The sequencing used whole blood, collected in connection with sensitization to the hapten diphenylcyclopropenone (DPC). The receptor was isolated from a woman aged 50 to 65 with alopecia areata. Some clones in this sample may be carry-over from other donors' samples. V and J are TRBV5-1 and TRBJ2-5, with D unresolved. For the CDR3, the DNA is TGCGCCAGCAGTTACGCAGAGACCCAGTACTTC. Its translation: CASSYAETQYF.